The 22 T cell receptor beta chains in this list originate from one sample, sequenced in a study of OX40 agonist ivuxolimab in advanced cancers. Data came from immunoSEQ multiplex PCR; TCRdb stores just in-frame clones and leaves some out. The sample yields around 92,000 clones, roughly 94% seen once. This specimen consisted of CD4+ or CD8+ T cells sorted from blood, obtained in a trial of the OX40 agonist ivuxolimab. The source of these receptors is an adult with an advanced solid tumor such as melanoma, head and neck, liver or kidney cancer.

The chain is built from TRBV19 and TRBJ1-4, with TRBD1 matching 7 bases. Germline assignment: CDR1 LNHDA and CDR2 SQIVND (reference sequence). The J segment lost 4 bases and the V segment lost 4 bases, leaving 9 bases of the junction unmatched. CDR3 length equals 16 residues. CDR3 sequence reads: CASSTPGQAGNEKLFF. The DNA for the CDR3 is TGTGCCAGTAGTACCCCCGGACAGGCGGGTAATGAAAAACTGTTTTTT.

The chain joins TRBV7-2 to TRBJ1-5; 8 nucleotides agree with TRBD1. Trimming removed 5 bases from V and 1 base from J; junction bases left unmatched: 7. Germline CDR1 and CDR2: SGHTA and FQGNSA. CDR3 length equals 16 residues. CDR3 in amino acids: CASSPSTGESNQPQHF. The CDR3 bases are TGTGCCAGCAGCCCGTCGACAGGGGAGAGCAATCAGCCCCAGCATTTT.

This clone appeared once. The chain recombines TRBV21-1 with TRBJ1-6; the D call TRBD1 from the table was never checked on the DNA. TRBV21-1 is listed as a pseudogene. This CDR3 has 18 amino acids. The CDR3 DNA reads TGTGCCAGCAGCGGGACAGATGAAAGAAGCTCCTATAATTCACCCCTCCACTTT. Its protein product is CASSGTDERSSYNSPLHF.

The chain combines TRBV5-8 with TRBJ2-1; no clear D. Germline V gene lookup returns CDR1 SGHTS and CDR2 YDEGEE. Deletions cut 1 base from V and 10 bases from J, with 6 bases between. This CDR3 region has 11 residues. The CDR3 sequence is CASSLYREQFF. CDR3 coding DNA: TGTGCCAGCAGCTTGTATCGCGAGCAGTTCTTC.

The chain carries TRBV14 and TRBJ2-1; D possibly corresponds to TRBD1 (6 bases). This CDR3 spans 16 amino acids. Trimming stripped 0 bases from V and 4 bases from J, with 13 bases between. Germline CDR1 SGHDN, CDR2 FVKESK. In DNA form, the CDR3 reads TGTGCCAGCAGCCAAGAAGGGGGTAAATTATACAATGAGCAGTTCTTC. Its protein is CASSQEGGKLYNEQFF. The full variable domain, its missing parts supplied by reference TRBV14 and TRBJ2-1, is EAGVTQFPSHSVIEKGQTVTLRCDPISGHDNLYWYRRVMGKEIKFLLHFVKESKQDESGMPNNRFLAERTGGTYSTLKVQPAELEDSGVYFCASSQEGGKLYNEQFFGPGTRLTVL.

The chain recombines TRBV4-2 with TRBJ2-1, with D maybe TRBD1 (7 bases). V lost 1 base and J 11 bases, leaving 21 bases between the germline ends. The V gene's germline CDR1 is LGHNA and CDR2 YNFKEQ. CDR3 length equals 16 residues. In DNA form, the CDR3 reads TGTGCCAGCAGCCAAGCGGTCGGCAGGGGGGTCGATAAGCAGTTCTTC. Protein sequence: CASSQAVGRGVDKQFF.

The chain uses TRBV9 and TRBJ2-1; possibly TRBD2 for D (6 bases). Germline V gene sequence: CDR1 SGDLS, CDR2 YYNGEE. CDR3 length equals 15 residues. Trimming removed 3 bases at V and 1 base at J, with 11 bases between. The CDR3 nucleotides read TGTGCCAGCAGCGCGGCGGGGTTGTCCTACAATGAGCAGTTCTTC. Encoded protein: CASSAAGLSYNEQFF.

The J gene is TRBJ1-1, the V gene TRBV5-1; D gene unclear. Germline CDR1 SGHRS, CDR2 YFSETQ. V was clipped by 7 bases and J by 4 bases, with 14 bases between them. The CDR3 spans 13 residues. In DNA form, the CDR3 reads TGCGCCAGCCTTTCTGAAGTCCGCACTGAAGCTTTCTTT. Protein product: CASLSEVRTEAFF.

The rearrangement joins TRBV7-2 to TRBJ2-3; TRBD2 matches 8 bases. V dropped 8 bases and J dropped 2; count of bases not matched to a gene: 3. CDR3 length: 13 amino acids. Germline CDR1 reads SGHTA; CDR2 reads FQGNSA. In nucleotides, the CDR3 is TGTGCCAGCCGACTAGCGTACACAGATACGCAGTATTTT. Protein: CASRLAYTDTQYF.

V and J are TRBV11-2 and TRBJ1-6, with TRBD1 identical over 7 bases. The V and J ends lost 1 base and 6 bases, in that order; junction bases with no gene match: 3. Germline V lookup: CDR1 SGHAT, CDR2 FQNNGV. This CDR3 region has 15 residues. The CDR3 loop is CASSLGTGINSPLHF. The CDR3 DNA sequence: TGTGCCAGCAGCTTAGGGACAGGAATTAATTCACCCCTCCACTTT.

The chain carries TRBV7-9 and TRBJ1-5, with a possible D match to TRBD1 (5 bases). Per the germline V gene, CDR1 is SEHNR and CDR2 is FQNEAQ (reference sequence). The CDR3 covers 15 residues. V lost 5 bases and J 5 bases, leaving 16 bases between the germline ends. CDR3 region: CASSLFVGGDQPQHF. Written as DNA, the CDR3 is TGTGCCAGCAGCCTGTTCGTAGGAGGGGATCAGCCCCAGCATTTT.

J is TRBJ1-1 and V is TRBV9; 10 bases map to TRBD1. Germline-derived CDR1 and CDR2 are SGDLS and YYNGEE. The CDR3 runs to 15 residues. Unmatched junction bases numbered 8, after V lost 4 bases and J lost 5 bases. The CDR3: CASSPRDRGGTEAFF. The DNA of the CDR3 is TGTGCCAGCAGCCCCCGGGACAGGGGTGGGACTGAAGCTTTCTTT.

This chain connects TRBV7-2 to TRBJ2-7, with 9 positions matching TRBD1. The germline V gene has CDR1 SGHTA and CDR2 FQGNSA. CDR3 size: 16 residues. With 5 bases clipped from V and 1 base from J, the junction kept 9 bases outside the gene matches. The CDR3 region is CASSPRRDRASYEQYF. The CDR3 region has the DNA TGTGCCAGCAGCCCGCGCCGGGACAGGGCTTCCTACGAGCAGTACTTC.

The chain uses TRBV7-3 and TRBJ2-2; D ambiguous. CDR3 length: 14 residues. Germline assignment: CDR1 SGHTA and CDR2 FQGTGA. Trimming cost V 5 bases and J 1 base, with 8 bases left between them. As DNA, the CDR3 is TGTGCCAGCAGCCCACACAAGAACACCGGGGAGCTGTTTTTT. This encodes CASSPHKNTGELFF.

The V call is TRBV5-1, the J call TRBJ2-3; no clear D gene. Trimming pared 0 bases from V and 2 bases from J, leaving 7 bases between. This CDR3 comprises 14 residues. Per germline, CDR1 SGHRS and CDR2 YFSETQ. In DNA form, the CDR3 reads TGCGCCAGCAGCTTGGAACTTAACACAGATACGCAGTATTTT. Amino acid sequence: CASSLELNTDTQYF.

V and J are TRBV14 and TRBJ1-1; 8 bases map to TRBD1. The CDR3 loop spans 17 amino acids. The trim removed 5 bases at V and 2 bases at J, leaving 13 bases unmatched. Germline-derived CDR1 and CDR2 are SGHDN and FVKESK. This CDR3 reads CASSYFSSGTGNTEAFF. CDR3 coding DNA: TGTGCCAGCAGCTATTTTAGCTCCGGGACAGGCAACACTGAAGCTTTCTTT.

The chain links TRBV7-9 to TRBJ2-3; 8 bases are shared with TRBD1. CDR3 length: 16 residues. With V trimmed by 4 bases and J by 1 base, 7 bases remained unmatched. Per germline, CDR1 SEHNR and CDR2 FQNEAQ (reference sequence). This CDR3 reads CASSSTGGGGTDTQYF. The CDR3 DNA reads TGTGCCAGCAGCTCAACAGGGGGTGGTGGCACAGATACGCAGTATTTT.

The CDR3 bases are TGTGCCAGCAGTCGGGGCGCCCCGAGGTCCACCGGGGAGCTGTTTTTT. It yields the protein CASSRGAPRSTGELFF. This rearrangement joins TRBV7-3 to TRBJ2-2, with D possibly called TRBD1 or TRBD2 (5 bases each). V lost 6 bases and J lost 4, with 18 bases in between. There are 16 residues in the CDR3. Germline CDR1 and CDR2: SGHTA and FQGTGA.

This chain connects TRBV29-1 to TRBJ1-5, with D uncertain. The CDR3 is made up of 12 amino acids. Per germline, CDR1 SQVTM and CDR2 ANQGSEA. V lost 4 bases and J lost 6, with 10 bases in between. The CDR3 protein is CSVGAGGQPQHF. Written as DNA, the CDR3 is TGCAGCGTTGGGGCGGGTGGTCAGCCCCAGCATTTT.

The V and J genes are TRBV21-1 and TRBJ2-5; TRBD2 was called by the table and not checked on the DNA. TRBV21-1 is a documented pseudogene. The CDR3 spans 13 residues. CDR3 protein: CATLPSGSETQYF. For the CDR3, the DNA is TGTGCCACTCTTCCTAGCGGGAGTGAGACCCAGTACTTC.

V gene TRBV4-3 combines with J gene TRBJ2-2, with 12 positions matching TRBD2. CDR1 and CDR2 (germline): LGHNA, YSLEER. This CDR3 is 20 amino acids long. V trimming: 0 bases; J trimming: 6 bases; junction bases outside the gene matches: 14. CDR3 in DNA: TGCGCCAGCAGCCAAGATCTCGGCCCTTCTAGCGGGAGGGCCGCCGGGGAGCTGTTTTTT. Translation gives CASSQDLGPSSGRAAGELFF.

For the CDR3, the DNA is TGTGCCAGCAGTTTGACGGACGACAATCAGCCCCAGCATTTT. It specifies CASSLTDDNQPQHF. J is TRBJ1-5 and V is TRBV6-1; the D is unclear. V was pared by 5 bases and J by 3 bases, with 11 bases between. Per the germline V gene, CDR1 is MNHNS and CDR2 is SASEGT. The CDR3 has 14 residues.